This TCR beta chain came from a study of cytomegalovirus exposure and HLA in healthy donors. A remark on this clone: What it recognizes is unknown.

Notes on the study in general: In an earlier analysis, in about 530 donors, most V segments appeared productive either ~90% or ~30% of the time. When presence/absence was analysed, sequencing depth was taken to be roughly uniform across donors.

The CDR3 contains 15 residues. Trimming removed 4 bases from V and 1 base from J; junction bases left unmatched: 4. CDR1 and CDR2 from the germline V gene are MNHEY and SVGAGI. The PCR contained 60 Vbeta and 13 Jbeta primers. Authors' data handling: Later, an analysis found 65 million to 85 million unique TCR beta chains, and approximately 10 million of these were shared. Clones were sequenced by immunoSEQ multiplex PCR, and TCRdb holds only the in-frame ones, with some missing. For V, J and clone size, that table is used; D and trimming come from the DNA. The sample carries 150,000 to 200,000 clones, around 81% recorded once.

This receptor was obtained from a woman aged 40 to 50 in good health and CMV-seronegative. This chain links TRBV6-5 with TRBJ2-5, with 9 bases identical to TRBD1. The specimen sequenced was PBMCs. The CDR3 protein is CASSSGGQGQETQYF. CDR3 nucleotides: TGTGCCAGCAGTTCGGGGGGACAGGGCCAAGAGACCCAGTACTTC.